Listed below are T cell receptor beta chains from one sample, sequenced in a study of CD8+CD57+ T cells in acquired aplastic anemia. One entry per CDR3 protein results from TCRdb running MiXCR on the reads. The sample holds roughly 500,000 distinct CDR3 sequences, approximately 32% seen once. The sample consisted of sorted CD4+, CD8+, or CD8+CD57+ T cells (not recorded which) from PBMCs. The source of these receptors is a human donor with aplastic anemia. Both conserved end residues are part of each CDR3. The D gene is left open where the match is weak. Where a row states a size, it is once, few, many or the class of an expanded clone; other rows omit it.

>TRBJ2-7|.|TRBV7-9|.
CASGTQTYEQYF
TGTGCCAGCGGGACGCAGACCTACGAGCAGTACTTC
>TRBJ2-5|.|TRBV20-1|few
CSAGRAGQETQYF
TGCAGTGCGGGTCGGGCAGGACAAGAGACCCAGTACTTC
>TRBJ2-1|.|TRBV29-1|many
CSVEGLFSDEQFF
TGCAGCGTTGAAGGCCTATTTAGCGATGAGCAGTTCTTC
>TRBJ2-7|.|TRBV10-3|.
CASSRGPALKYF
TGTGCCAGCAGCCGGGGGCCCGCCCTGAAGTACTTC
>TRBJ1-1|.|TRBV14|many
CASSHRFMNTEAFF
TGTGCCAGCAGCCACAGGTTCATGAACACTGAAGCTTTCTTT
>TRBJ2-2|TRBD1|TRBV24-1|.
CAIISGTGPVGELFF
TGTGCCATCATTTCCGGGACAGGGCCGGTCGGGGAGCTGTTTTTT
>TRBJ2-2|.|TRBV20-1|few
CSARDAHGRNTGELFF
TGCAGTGCTAGAGACGCCCATGGACGGAACACCGGGGAGCTGTTTTTT
>TRBJ1-5|.|TRBV24-1|.
CATPRPGAYDSNQPQHF
TGTGCCACCCCTCGGCCAGGGGCATACGATAGCAATCAGCCCCAGCATTTT
>TRBJ1-1|.|TRBV2|.
CASELMNTEAFF
TGTGCCAGCGAACTAATGAACACTGAAGCTTTCTTT
>TRBJ2-5|TRBD1|TRBV11-1|.
CASSSTGVTQHF
TGCGCCAGCAGCTCAACAGGGGTGACCCAGCACTTC
>TRBJ2-7|.|TRBV6-5|.
CASSSVRQLVSYEQYF
TGTGCCAGCAGTTCGGTCAGGCAGCTGGTCTCCTACGAGCAGTACTTC
>TRBJ2-5|.|TRBV7-8|.
CASSLAGIAQETQYF
TGTGCCAGCAGCTTAGCGGGCATAGCGCAAGAGACCCAGTACTTC
>TRBJ1-1|.|TRBV9|few
CASSVEAGASTEAFF
TGTGCCAGCAGCGTAGAGGCAGGGGCGAGCACTGAAGCTTTCTTT
>TRBJ2-7|.|TRBV29-1|.
CSLGDALSYEQYF
TGCAGCTTGGGGGACGCTCTTTCCTACGAGCAGTACTTC
>TRBJ2-5|TRBD2|TRBV7-9|many
CASSSPRLAEETQYF
TGTGCCAGCAGCTCCCCGAGACTAGCGGAAGAGACCCAGTACTTC
>TRBJ2-7|.|TRBV2|once
CASSSTTASYEQYF
TGTGCCAGCAGCTCTACGACAGCCTCCTACGAGCAGTACTTC
>TRBJ1-2|.|TRBV12-3/TRBV12-4|.
CASSSTDRSYGYTF
TGTGCCAGCAGTTCAACAGACAGGAGCTATGGCTACACCTTC
>TRBJ1-2|.|TRBV19|few
CASSDPPDYGYTF
TGTGCCAGTAGCGATCCCCCTGACTATGGCTACACCTTC
>TRBJ2-3|.|TRBV7-6|.
CASSLSLSDTQYF
TGTGCCAGCAGCCTATCGTTGTCAGATACGCAGTATTTT
>TRBJ1-3|.|TRBV6-1|once
CAHSQGPGNTIYF
TGTGCCCACAGCCAGGGGCCAGGAAACACCATATATTTT
>TRBJ1-1|.|TRBV24-1|few
CATSDRRGVETEAFF
TGTGCCACCAGTGATCGCAGAGGGGTGGAGACTGAAGCTTTCTTT
>TRBJ2-2|.|TRBV4-2|many
CASSQDLELFF
TGTGCCAGCAGCCAAGATCTTGAGCTGTTTTTT
>TRBJ1-2|.|TRBV5-1|many
CASSLGGSPDGYTF
TGCGCCAGCAGCTTGGGCGGCAGCCCTGATGGCTACACCTTC
>TRBJ1-2|TRBD1|TRBV29-1|many
CSVGAGTGGYYGYTF
TGCAGCGTTGGGGCCGGGACAGGGGGTTACTATGGCTACACCTTC
>TRBJ1-1|TRBD1|TRBV7-3|.
CASSHDRGPFF
TGTGCCAGCAGTCACGACAGGGGGCCTTTCTTT
>TRBJ1-6|.|TRBV19|many
CASSRGDNSPLHF
TGTGCCAGTAGTAGAGGGGATAATTCACCCCTCCACTTT
>TRBJ2-5|TRBD2|TRBV20-1|.
CSASRAGGDETQYF
TGCAGTGCTAGCAGAGCGGGGGGTGATGAGACCCAGTACTTC
>TRBJ1-5|.|TRBV16|many
CASSQSFGGSNQPQHF
TGTGCCAGCAGCCAATCGTTTGGGGGTAGCAATCAGCCCCAGCATTTT
>TRBJ2-3|.|TRBV2|.
CASSGTMGADTQYF
TGTGCCAGCAGTGGGACTATGGGGGCAGATACGCAGTATTTT
>TRBJ2-3|.|TRBV7-9|many
CASSLVGGTQYF
TGTGCCAGCAGCTTAGTAGGTGGTACGCAGTATTTT
>TRBJ2-7|.|TRBV20-1|once
CSVTDRRIYEQYF
TGCAGTGTTACGGACCGACGGATCTACGAGCAGTACTTC
>TRBJ2-5|TRBD2|TRBV7-2|many
CASTDSGLALETQYF
TGTGCCAGCACCGATAGCGGGCTTGCCCTAGAGACCCAGTACTTC
>TRBJ2-3|TRBD2|TRBV11-2|.
CASSDTGSSGSSTDTQYF
TGTGCCAGCAGCGATACGGGGTCTAGCGGGAGTAGCACAGATACGCAGTATTTT
>TRBJ2-7|TRBD1|TRBV12-3/TRBV12-4|.
CASSKETGTGSYEQCF
TGTGCCAGCAGCAAAGAAACCGGGACAGGCTCCTACGAGCAGTGCTTC
>TRBJ2-7|TRBD1|TRBV7-3|many
CASSLRIPGQNYEQYF
TGTGCCAGCAGCTTAAGGATACCGGGACAGAACTACGAGCAGTACTTC
>TRBJ1-3|.|TRBV25-1|.
CASSEPTAGNTIYF
TGTGCCAGCAGTGAACCCACGGCGGGAAACACCATATATTTT
>TRBJ2-3|.|TRBV27|few
CASTTRGWGEFGTQYF
TGTGCCAGCACCACCCGAGGGTGGGGAGAGTTTGGTACGCAGTATTTT
>TRBJ2-1|.|TRBV20-1|.
CSARDPMDEQFF
TGCAGTGCTAGAGATCCGATGGATGAGCAGTTCTTC
>TRBJ1-5|TRBD1|TRBV6-1|few
CASSLTTGGGNQPQHF
TGTGCCAGCAGCCTTACCACAGGGGGCGGCAATCAGCCCCAGCATTTT
>TRBJ1-6|TRBD1|TRBV9|.
CASSSFGQDTNSPLHF
TGTGCCAGCTCATCCTTCGGACAGGATACTAATTCACCCCTCCACTTT
>TRBJ1-5|.|TRBV12-3/TRBV12-4|.
CASSFEVGQNSNQPQHF
TGTGCCAGCAGTTTTGAGGTAGGACAGAATAGCAATCAGCCCCAGCATTTT
>TRBJ1-1|.|TRBV29-1|many
CSVDVDGAFF
TGCAGCGTTGATGTGGACGGAGCTTTCTTT
>TRBJ1-2|TRBD1|TRBV19|.
CASTGDRANYGYTF
TGTGCCAGTACCGGGGACAGGGCTAACTATGGCTACACCTTC
>TRBJ2-3|.|TRBV27|.
CASRTGSSTDTQYF
TGTGCCAGCAGAACCGGGAGTAGCACAGATACGCAGTATTTT
>TRBJ1-5|.|TRBV19|many
CASSPLGAGNQPQHF
TGTGCCAGTAGCCCCTTGGGTGCGGGCAATCAGCCCCAGCATTTT
>TRBJ2-7|TRBD2|TRBV5-1|.
CASSLDWASGEF
TGCGCCAGCAGCTTGGACTGGGCTAGCGGTGAATTC
>TRBJ2-7|TRBD2|TRBV20-1|.
CSATPGLAGELYF
TGCAGTGCAACGCCCGGACTAGCGGGCGAGCTGTACTTC
>TRBJ1-5|.|TRBV30|.
CAWSVNSGQRGNQPQHF
TGTGCCTGGAGTGTAAACTCTGGACAGAGGGGCAATCAGCCCCAGCATTTT
>TRBJ1-2|TRBD1|TRBV11-2|.
CASSRGQGASNYGYTF
TGTGCCAGCAGCCGAGGACAGGGGGCCTCTAACTATGGCTACACCTTC
>TRBJ1-1|TRBD1|TRBV24-1|many
CATSAGTGGQAFF
TGTGCCACTAGCGCTGGAACAGGGGGGCAAGCTTTCTTT
>TRBJ1-2|.|TRBV10-3|many
CAISDARVGLNYGYTF
TGTGCCATCAGTGATGCGAGGGTTGGACTGAACTATGGCTACACCTTC
>TRBJ1-6|.|TRBV10-1|.
CASSYSRDRDYYNSPLHF
TGTGCCAGCAGTTACTCGAGGGATCGGGACTATTATAATTCACCCCTCCACTTT
>TRBJ2-3|.|TRBV7-2|.
CASSRVSRTDTQYF
TGTGCCAGCAGCCGAGTTTCCCGCACAGATACGCAGTATTTT
>TRBJ2-7|TRBD2|TRBV20-1|.
CSARATSVLGEQYF
TGCAGTGCTAGAGCCACTAGCGTCCTAGGGGAGCAGTACTTC
>TRBJ1-1|TRBD1|TRBV12-3/TRBV12-4|.
CASSRWDRGRGNTEAFF
TGTGCCAGCAGCCGATGGGACAGGGGGCGAGGGAACACTGAAGCTTTCTTT
>TRBJ2-2|TRBD1|TRBV15|many
CATSSRDRVVTGELFF
TGTGCCACCAGCAGTAGGGACAGGGTAGTTACCGGGGAGCTGTTTTTT
>TRBJ1-6|TRBD1|TRBV2|many
CASRIGQGNNSPLHF
TGTGCCAGCAGGATCGGACAGGGTAACAATTCACCCCTCCACTTT